Below, one T cell receptor (beta chain) is given with its context. Its specificity is unknown. A junction boundary mismatches the germline segment, possibly from a read error. These data come from a study of T-cell memory formation after mild COVID-19. Turning to the study itself: TCR clustering was largely donor specific. Findings and caveats of the study: Some clones that responded turned up in pre-infection memory, which suggests that cross-reactive memory joined in. Clonal second-wave expansions that peaked on day 37 had unconfirmed SARS-CoV-2 specificity.

This CDR3 has 13 amino acids. Germline-derived CDR1 and CDR2 are SEHNR and FQNEAQ (reference sequence). The 5'RACE method, run with constant-segment primers, produced TCR alpha and TCR beta cDNA libraries (carrying sample barcodes and UMIs). Each CDR3 protein is one row after TCRdb ran MiXCR on the 5' RACE reads. This sample carries a few hundred thousand distinct CDR3 sequences, roughly 27% of them seen once, and the ten largest clones take 10% to 12%. The receptor was isolated from an adult woman who had mild COVID-19 (a few samples of this study predate the infection). Cell type and time point are not known. V and J are TRBV7-9 and TRBJ1-1; D uncertain. Material for sequencing was PBMCs or a T cell subset sorted from them (not recorded which). The DNA of the CDR3 is TGTGCCAGAAGCTTAGAGCGGGGCACTGAAGCTTTCTTT. Residues: CARSLERGTEAFF.